This note documents a single T cell receptor beta chain sequence. Its antigen is currently unknown. A library of TCRbeta sequences, prepared with unique molecular identifiers, was generated. Using its own MiXCR run on the PCR reads, TCRdb lists one record per CDR3 protein. Among 500,000 to 600,000 distinct CDR3 sequences listed, more than 20% were seen once. The sample comes from a study of T-cell reconstitution after alpha-beta-depleted transplantation in children. Points from the study as a whole: Newly produced T cells mostly accounted for T-cell counts and diversity one year post-transplant.

Looked up from germline, CDR1 is ENHRY and CDR2 is SYGVKD. The CDR3 runs to 13 residues. V gave up 4 bases and J gave up 7 bases, with 11 bases separating them. The sample was PBMCs, taken before TCRalphabeta/CD19-depleted stem cell transplant. This clonotype was sampled from a boy younger than two with Wiskott-Aldrich syndrome, due to receive a stem cell transplant. The chain couples TRBV10-3 to TRBJ2-1; D might be TRBD1 (6 bases). The CDR3 is CAISATGRNEQFF. The CDR3 bases are TGTGCCATCAGTGCCACAGGGCGGAATGAGCAGTTCTTC.